The TCR beta chain described here comes from a study of T cells in Graves' hyperthyroidism and ophthalmopathy (dated by TCRdb to about 2019). Describing the broader study: Peripheral blood was collected at initial diagnosis, before any treatment. Whether ophthalmopathy could be predicted prospectively was tested in an independent validation cohort made up of fewer than 20 hyperthyroidism patients plus 17 patients who later progressed to ophthalmopathy. After blood sampling, hyperthyroidism patients were treated with methimazole at a starting dose of 30 mg daily, and ophthalmopathy patients were treated with high-dose intravenous methylprednisolone. The paper reports TCR Vbeta CDR3 sequencing of over 130 peripheral blood samples: approximately 41 ophthalmopathy, around 80 hyperthyroidism and approximately 17 progressor patients. The 100 or so discovery patients were divided at random into training and test sets in a 7:3 ratio. Thyroid tissue and blood T-cell repertoires from six Graves' hyperthyroidism patients were also compared in the study. To identify TCR V-J signatures that set the groups apart, the researchers used a discovery cohort of more than 95 patients, made up of 40 to 45 with Graves' ophthalmopathy and 57 with stable Graves' hyperthyroidism. General conclusions and limits of the study: In validation, the model predicted progression to ophthalmopathy a median of 6.5 months before onset, with about 67% sensitivity and roughly 72% specificity. Most expanded thyroid clonotypes (frequency above 0.001) were also detected in blood, suggesting blood repertoires may reflect thyroid immune responses. Ophthalmopathy was separated from stable hyperthyroidism by a 13 V-J signature model, with 85% to 90% sensitivity and approximately 84% specificity obtained in cross-validation and 80%/75% obtained in testing. Sample size was not statistically predetermined, and investigators were not blinded to group allocation.

The junction shows trimming of 5 bases on V and 0 bases on J, plus 11 bases between the germline ends. CDR1 MNHEY and CDR2 SMNVEV were looked up in the germline V gene (reference sequence). The CDR3 numbers 14 residues from cysteine through phenylalanine. Only CDR3 DNA remains: 42 bases, in frame from the first base. Many counts were recorded for this clonotype. Its antigen is unknown. The record has no base qualities; no much larger clone is one base away. The TCR beta CDR3 regions were amplified from the RNA transcripts. For the first round of RT-PCR on the TCR CDR3, the HTBI primer set was used together with the Qiagen OneStep RT-PCR kit. Libraries were constructed in a second round of multiplex PCR, after which size selection and purification were performed. Libraries were sequenced paired-end with 100 bp reads on an Illumina HiSeq2000. Concerning the study's data processing: SOAPnuke was used to process the raw data, with reads discarded if the reads contained adapters or uncalled bases, had a mean Phred below 15, or lacked an exact constant-primer or identifier match. COPE v1.2.5 was used to merge high-quality paired reads, and clonotypes were defined as unique nucleotide sequences. Clonotypes were aligned to IMGT TRBV, TRBD and TRBJ reference segments using MiTCR v1.1. The analysis was restricted to V-J combinations with a frequency above 0.0001, which together covered 99.2% of the repertoires. A TCS score was defined as the ratio between F50 (clonal expansion) and ExV (chaos), using BLOSUM62-based TCRdist between CDR3 peptides within each V-J. Welch's t-statistics and random forest reduced around 510 V-J features to 10 to 15, which were used in a naive Bayes classifier (R e1071). The raw public data were reprocessed by TCRdb itself: fastp quality trimming at Q25, MiXCR clonotype calling, in-frame beta chains only. Here each entry gathers all rows of one CDR3 protein and keeps the most common genes and DNA. TCRdb, not the authors, supplied the V and J calls. This sample comprises about 520,000 distinct CDR3 sequences, around a quarter of them detected only once. About 11% of the sample is in the top ten clones.

Moderately to severely active disease, a Clinical Activity Score of at least 3, a NOSPECS grade of at least 4, and a duration under 3 months were present in ophthalmopathy patients. Any patient with an uncontrolled infection, another autoimmune disease, pregnancy or lactation was excluded. Diagnoses were based on clinical symptoms, serum thyroxine and TRAb, thyroid ultrasound and orbital computed tomography. PBMCs were isolated from about 9.2 ml of fresh peripheral blood by Ficoll-Paque density gradient centrifugation. Trizol reagent was used to extract total RNA, and RNA quality was then checked on an Agilent 2100 Bioanalyzer.

The receptor's source is a woman aged 25 to 45 with Graves' ophthalmopathy. The chain is made from TRBV27 and TRBJ2-7, with the D gene too uncertain to name. The source material was blood. The bases read TGTGCCAGCAGTCCGTCTGAGATCTCCTACGAGCAGTACTTC. It is translated as CASSPSEISYEQYF.